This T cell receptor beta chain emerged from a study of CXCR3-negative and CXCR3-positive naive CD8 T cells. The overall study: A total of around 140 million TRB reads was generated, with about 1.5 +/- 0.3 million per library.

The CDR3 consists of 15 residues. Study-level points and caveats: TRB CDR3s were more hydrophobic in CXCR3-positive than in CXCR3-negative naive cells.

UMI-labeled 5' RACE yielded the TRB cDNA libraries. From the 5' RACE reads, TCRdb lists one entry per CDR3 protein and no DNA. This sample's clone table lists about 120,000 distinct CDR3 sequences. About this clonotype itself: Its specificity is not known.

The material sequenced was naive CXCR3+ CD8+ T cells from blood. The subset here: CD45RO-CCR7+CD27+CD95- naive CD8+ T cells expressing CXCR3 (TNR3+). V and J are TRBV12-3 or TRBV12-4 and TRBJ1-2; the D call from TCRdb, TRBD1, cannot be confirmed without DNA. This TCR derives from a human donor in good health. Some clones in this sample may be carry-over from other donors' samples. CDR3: CASSKGTGRNYGYTF.